Listed below are T cell receptor beta chains from one sample, sequenced in a study of human T cells and chemical hapten exposure. TCRdb re-derived calls from the RACE reads in MiXCR, one entry per CDR3 protein. The sample lists under 450,000 distinct CDR3 sequences, about 6.3% occurring once. The sample consisted of whole blood, taken in connection with sensitization to the hapten diphenylcyclopropenone (DPC). The receptor source for this set is a woman younger than 35 with alopecia areata. Some clones in this sample may be carry-over from other donors' samples. The CDR3 runs from the conserved cysteine through the conserved F or W. D genes are given only for firm matches. Only part of the rows carry a size: once, few, many, or a class if the clone is expanded.

v_gene: TRBV6-5
abundance: NA
d_gene: NA
j_gene: TRBJ2-7
CDR3nt: TGTGCCAGCAGTTACGGGCCTATTGACTACGAGCAGTACTTC
CDR3aa: CASSYGPIDYEQYF

v_gene: TRBV2
abundance: few
d_gene: NA
j_gene: TRBJ1-5
CDR3nt: TGTGCCAGCAGTGAAAGTACAGAGGATCAGCCCCAGCATTTT
CDR3aa: CASSESTEDQPQHF

v_gene: TRBV28
abundance: few
d_gene: TRBD1
j_gene: TRBJ2-7
CDR3nt: TGTGCCAGCAGTAACCCCGGGACAGGGTTCTACGAGCAGTACTTC
CDR3aa: CASSNPGTGFYEQYF

v_gene: TRBV6-2/TRBV6-3
abundance: few
d_gene: NA
j_gene: TRBJ2-1
CDR3nt: TGTGCCAGCACACCCCCCCGGGGTGAGCAGTTCTTC
CDR3aa: CASTPPRGEQFF

v_gene: TRBV28
abundance: NA
d_gene: NA
j_gene: TRBJ1-2
CDR3nt: TGTGCCAGCAGTCATGAGAACTATGGCTACACCTTC
CDR3aa: CASSHENYGYTF

v_gene: TRBV7-9
abundance: many
d_gene: NA
j_gene: TRBJ1-1
CDR3nt: TGTGCCAGCAGCATGGACGTTGGTGAAGCTTTCTTT
CDR3aa: CASSMDVGEAFF

v_gene: TRBV7-9
abundance: NA
d_gene: NA
j_gene: TRBJ2-2
CDR3nt: TGTGCCAGCAGCTCCTGGGAAATCGGGGAGCTGTTTTTT
CDR3aa: CASSSWEIGELFF

v_gene: TRBV10-1
abundance: NA
d_gene: NA
j_gene: TRBJ2-1
CDR3nt: TGCGCCACCGCAGGGCCGCCACGCCGGGTTGAAGAGCAGTTCTTC
CDR3aa: CATAGPPRRVEEQFF

v_gene: TRBV7-2
abundance: many
d_gene: TRBD1
j_gene: TRBJ2-4
CDR3nt: TGTGCCAGCAGCTTAGACAGGGGACGGGACATTCAGTACTTC
CDR3aa: CASSLDRGRDIQYF

v_gene: TRBV28
abundance: few
d_gene: NA
j_gene: TRBJ2-7
CDR3nt: TGTGCCAGCAGTTTATTAACTGTGACTGCCTACGAGCAGTACTTC
CDR3aa: CASSLLTVTAYEQYF

v_gene: TRBV12-3/TRBV12-4
abundance: few
d_gene: TRBD2
j_gene: TRBJ2-1
CDR3nt: TGTGCCAGCAGTAAGATAGCGGGAGAGCAGTTCTTC
CDR3aa: CASSKIAGEQFF

v_gene: TRBV6-2/TRBV6-3
abundance: many
d_gene: NA
j_gene: TRBJ2-1
CDR3nt: TGTGCCAGCAGTTCGATAGACCACAGCAATGAGCAGTTCTTC
CDR3aa: CASSSIDHSNEQFF

v_gene: TRBV12-3/TRBV12-4
abundance: few
d_gene: NA
j_gene: TRBJ2-7
CDR3nt: TGTGCCAGCAGTTTGACTAAGGGCAGGGGGTACTTC
CDR3aa: CASSLTKGRGYF

v_gene: TRBV12-5
abundance: many
d_gene: NA
j_gene: TRBJ1-6
CDR3nt: TGTGCTAGTGGTTTGGCCCGAGAGGGACGGAATAATTCACCCCTCCACTTT
CDR3aa: CASGLAREGRNNSPLHF

v_gene: TRBV7-8
abundance: few
d_gene: TRBD1
j_gene: TRBJ1-5
CDR3nt: TGTGCCAGCAGCCCTTATCGGACAGGGGGAAATCAGCCCCAGCATTTT
CDR3aa: CASSPYRTGGNQPQHF

v_gene: TRBV4-1
abundance: many
d_gene: NA
j_gene: TRBJ1-5
CDR3nt: TGCGCCAGCAGCCAAGCTGTTGCGGTCCCCTATCAGCCCCAGCATTTT
CDR3aa: CASSQAVAVPYQPQHF

v_gene: TRBV12-5
abundance: many
d_gene: NA
j_gene: TRBJ1-1
CDR3nt: TGTGCTAGTGGTTTGGAGGAGAACACTGAAGCTTTCTTT
CDR3aa: CASGLEENTEAFF

v_gene: TRBV5-1
abundance: few
d_gene: NA
j_gene: TRBJ2-7
CDR3nt: TGCGCCAGCCGCTCGGACTCCCTAGAAGGCGAGCAGTACTTC
CDR3aa: CASRSDSLEGEQYF

v_gene: TRBV20-1
abundance: many
d_gene: NA
j_gene: TRBJ2-7
CDR3nt: TGCAGTGCTAGACAACCGGGACGTAGCTCCTACGAGCAGTACTTC
CDR3aa: CSARQPGRSSYEQYF

v_gene: TRBV6-2/TRBV6-3
abundance: many
d_gene: TRBD2
j_gene: TRBJ2-5
CDR3nt: TGTGCCAGCAGTTACGGGCTAGCGGAATGGACCCAGTACTTC
CDR3aa: CASSYGLAEWTQYF

v_gene: TRBV27
abundance: NA
d_gene: TRBD1
j_gene: TRBJ2-7
CDR3nt: TGTGCCAGCGGCTCCCCAGGGGGCCAATACGAGCAGTACTTC
CDR3aa: CASGSPGGQYEQYF

v_gene: TRBV29-1
abundance: many
d_gene: NA
j_gene: TRBJ1-2
CDR3nt: TGCAGCGTTGTATTATCAGATAACATCTATGGCTACACCTTC
CDR3aa: CSVVLSDNIYGYTF

v_gene: TRBV20-1
abundance: few
d_gene: TRBD1
j_gene: TRBJ2-3
CDR3nt: TGCAGCACACCGGGACAGGGGGCTAATACGCAGTATTTT
CDR3aa: CSTPGQGANTQYF

v_gene: TRBV6-2/TRBV6-3
abundance: few
d_gene: NA
j_gene: TRBJ2-3
CDR3nt: TGTGCCAGCCTTGACCCCCGCCTCCATACGCAGTATTTT
CDR3aa: CASLDPRLHTQYF

v_gene: TRBV7-9
abundance: many
d_gene: NA
j_gene: TRBJ1-6
CDR3nt: TGTGCCAGCAGCAACAGGAATTCACCCCTCCACTTT
CDR3aa: CASSNRNSPLHF

v_gene: TRBV12-3/TRBV12-4
abundance: many
d_gene: NA
j_gene: TRBJ1-1
CDR3nt: TGTGCCAGCACCCCCTTTGGAACCTTGGGCACTGAAGCTTTCTTT
CDR3aa: CASTPFGTLGTEAFF

v_gene: TRBV7-2
abundance: few
d_gene: NA
j_gene: TRBJ1-1
CDR3nt: TGTGCCAGCAGCTTATCCCCCAACAGTGACCCCTCTGAAGCTTTCTTT
CDR3aa: CASSLSPNSDPSEAFF

v_gene: TRBV12-3/TRBV12-4
abundance: NA
d_gene: NA
j_gene: TRBJ1-2
CDR3nt: TGTGCCAGCAGTTCCCCGGTCGGACGGTATGGCTACACCTTC
CDR3aa: CASSSPVGRYGYTF

v_gene: TRBV7-2
abundance: NA
d_gene: TRBD1
j_gene: TRBJ2-5
CDR3nt: TGTGCCAGCAGCCCGACAGGGGTCGTGGAGACCCAGTACTTC
CDR3aa: CASSPTGVVETQYF

v_gene: TRBV20-1
abundance: NA
d_gene: NA
j_gene: TRBJ2-3
CDR3nt: TGCAGTGCTTGGACATACGCAGATAATACGCAGTATTTT
CDR3aa: CSAWTYADNTQYF

v_gene: TRBV12-3/TRBV12-4
abundance: NA
d_gene: NA
j_gene: TRBJ2-3
CDR3nt: TGTGCCAGCAGACCCGGCGGGGGCACAGATACGCAGTATTTT
CDR3aa: CASRPGGGTDTQYF

v_gene: TRBV6-1
abundance: NA
d_gene: NA
j_gene: TRBJ1-2
CDR3nt: TGTGCCAGCAGAGGTCTTAACGGGAATGGCTACACCTTC
CDR3aa: CASRGLNGNGYTF

v_gene: TRBV9
abundance: NA
d_gene: NA
j_gene: TRBJ2-3
CDR3nt: TGTGCCAGCAGCGCCCCGACGGGGTCAGATACGCAGTATTTT
CDR3aa: CASSAPTGSDTQYF

v_gene: TRBV3-1
abundance: many
d_gene: TRBD2
j_gene: TRBJ2-1
CDR3nt: TGTGCCAGCAGCCCCGGGGGGGGCTGGTACAATGAGCAGTTCTTC
CDR3aa: CASSPGGGWYNEQFF

v_gene: TRBV6-1
abundance: few
d_gene: NA
j_gene: TRBJ2-3
CDR3nt: TGTGCCAGCAGTGATGTACCTCCCAGATGGACAGATACGCAGTATTTT
CDR3aa: CASSDVPPRWTDTQYF

v_gene: TRBV20-1
abundance: few
d_gene: NA
j_gene: TRBJ1-6
CDR3nt: TGCAGTGCTAGTCCCGGTAACGATTCACCCCTCCACTTT
CDR3aa: CSASPGNDSPLHF

v_gene: TRBV24-1
abundance: few
d_gene: NA
j_gene: TRBJ2-2
CDR3nt: TGTGCCACCAGTGATTTGAGAGGAGGGACCGGGGAGCTGTTTTTT
CDR3aa: CATSDLRGGTGELFF